This T cell receptor beta chain originates from a study of blood T cell repertoires in COVID-19. Methods used by the authors: Reference gene primer amplification in the assay estimated nucleated cell counts. Generated by immunoSEQ multiplex PCR, the TCRdb table keeps only in-frame clones and is missing some. V and J calls and clone size are copied from that table; D and trimming were computed from the DNA. This table holds fewer than 350,000 clones, under 95% found once. The CDR3 extends over 13 amino acids. Germline assignment: CDR1 SNHLY and CDR2 FYNNEI. Note on this clone: Compared with germline, one end of the junction differs, possibly owing to a read error.

Participants were aged about 18 to 89 years, lived in under 25 US areas, and enrolled virtually. This receptor was taken from a woman aged 40-49 years with acute COVID-19. V gene TRBV2 combines with J gene TRBJ2-1; 8 nucleotides align to TRBD1. Specimen: PBMCs or T cells enriched from blood (not recorded which). The CDR3 DNA follows: TGTGCCAGCAGTGAAGGGCCCTCACGGGACAGGATCTTC. Translated: CASSEGPSRDRIF.